This T cell receptor (beta chain) originates from a study of blood T cells in healthy people across ages. Study-level points and caveats: Comparison with aged donors showed that long-lived donors had more naive CD4+ cells and higher diversity.

In its sample, this clonotype was seen many times. Its target is unknown. Then a second PCR, running roughly 7 to 11 cycles, was carried out with a sample-barcoded 5' primer and a J-beta primer mix. TCRdb reprocessed the 5' RACE reads via MiXCR and lists one record per CDR3 protein. The repertoire has 550,000 to 650,000 distinct CDR3 sequences, less than 35% of them found once; the top ten carry around a sixth. Caucasian, healthy and from Russia, the donors were aged between roughly 6 and 95. The V end was cut by 0 bases, the J end by 1 base, with 16 bases between. Per germline, CDR1 SGHKS and CDR2 YYEKEE (reference sequence). The CDR3 totals 18 residues.

The chain combines TRBV5-5 with TRBJ2-2; perhaps TRBD1 as D (6 bases). Sequencing was carried out using blood. The TCR was taken from a woman aged 80 or over in good health. CDR3 loop: CASSLDHVGAVNTGELFF. CDR3 DNA sequence: TGTGCCAGCAGCTTGGACCATGTGGGGGCTGTGAACACCGGGGAGCTGTTTTTT.